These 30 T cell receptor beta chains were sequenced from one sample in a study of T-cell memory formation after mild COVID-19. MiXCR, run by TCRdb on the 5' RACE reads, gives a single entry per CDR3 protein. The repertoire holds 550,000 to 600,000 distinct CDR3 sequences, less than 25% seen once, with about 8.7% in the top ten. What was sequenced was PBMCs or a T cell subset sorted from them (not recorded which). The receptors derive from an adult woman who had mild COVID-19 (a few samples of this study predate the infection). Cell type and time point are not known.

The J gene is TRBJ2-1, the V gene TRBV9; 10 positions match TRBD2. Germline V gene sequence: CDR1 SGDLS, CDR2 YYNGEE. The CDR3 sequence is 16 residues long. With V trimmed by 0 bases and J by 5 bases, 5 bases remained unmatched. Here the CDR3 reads CASSVGLAGVHNEQFF. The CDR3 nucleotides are TGTGCCAGCAGCGTAGGGCTAGCGGGGGTCCACAATGAGCAGTTCTTC.

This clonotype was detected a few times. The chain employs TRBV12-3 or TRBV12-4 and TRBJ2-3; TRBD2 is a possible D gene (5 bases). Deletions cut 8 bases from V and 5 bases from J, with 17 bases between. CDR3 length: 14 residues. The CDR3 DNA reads TGTGCCAGCTATACTAGAAGAAAAGGAGATACGCAGTATTTT. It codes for CASYTRRKGDTQYF.

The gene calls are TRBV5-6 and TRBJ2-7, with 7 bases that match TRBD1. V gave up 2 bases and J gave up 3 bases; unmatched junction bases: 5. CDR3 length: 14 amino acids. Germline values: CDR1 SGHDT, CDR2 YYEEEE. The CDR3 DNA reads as TGTGCCAGCAGCTTACAGGGGATTAGCTACGAGCAGTACTTC. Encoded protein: CASSLQGISYEQYF.

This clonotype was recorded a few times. CDR3 sequence: CASKPGQGFTEAFF. CDR3 coding DNA: TGTGCCAGTAAACCGGGACAGGGGTTTACTGAAGCTTTCTTT. V is TRBV6-5 and J is TRBJ1-1; 10 bases map to TRBD1. V lost 9 bases, J lost 5 bases, and 9 bases stayed unmatched. Germline lookup yields CDR1 MNHEY and CDR2 SVGAGI. This CDR3 contains 14 residues.

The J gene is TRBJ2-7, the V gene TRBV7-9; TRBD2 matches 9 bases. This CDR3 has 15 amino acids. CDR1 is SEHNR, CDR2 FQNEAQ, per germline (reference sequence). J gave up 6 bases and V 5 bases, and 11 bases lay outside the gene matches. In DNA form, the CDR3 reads TGTGCCAGCAGCCTTGGTGTAGCGGGAGAGGGCGAGCAGTACTTC. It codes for CASSLGVAGEGEQYF.

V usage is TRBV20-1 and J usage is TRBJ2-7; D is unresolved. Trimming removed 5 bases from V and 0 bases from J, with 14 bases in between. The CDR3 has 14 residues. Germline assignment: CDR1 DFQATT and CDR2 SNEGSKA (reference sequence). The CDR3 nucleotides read TGCAGTGCTTCCCGTGGGCTGTACTCCTACGAGCAGTACTTC. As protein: CSASRGLYSYEQYF.

CDR3 in amino acids: CASSFGLQDTQYF. The CDR3 DNA follows: TGTGCCAGCAGCTTCGGACTTCAGGATACGCAGTATTTT. The V and J genes are TRBV7-3 and TRBJ2-3; a weak D match, TRBD2 (5 bases). This CDR3 region has 13 residues. The germline V and J ends were trimmed by 3 bases and 6 bases, with 10 bases remaining between them. The V gene's germline CDR1 is SGHTA and CDR2 FQGTGA.

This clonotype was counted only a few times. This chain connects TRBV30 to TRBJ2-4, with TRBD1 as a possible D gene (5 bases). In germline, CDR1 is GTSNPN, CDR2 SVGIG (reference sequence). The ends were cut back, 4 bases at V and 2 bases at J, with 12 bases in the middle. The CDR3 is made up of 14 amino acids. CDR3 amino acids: CAWKRPGSKNIQYF. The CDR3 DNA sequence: TGTGCCTGGAAACGCCCAGGGTCCAAAAACATTCAGTACTTC.

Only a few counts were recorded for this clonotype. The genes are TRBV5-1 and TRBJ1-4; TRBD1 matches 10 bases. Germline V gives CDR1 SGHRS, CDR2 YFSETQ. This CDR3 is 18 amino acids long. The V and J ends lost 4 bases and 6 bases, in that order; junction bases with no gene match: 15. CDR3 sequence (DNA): TGCGCCAGCAGCCTACGTCCCGGGACAGGGGATTGGGATGAAAAACTGTTTTTT. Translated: CASSLRPGTGDWDEKLFF. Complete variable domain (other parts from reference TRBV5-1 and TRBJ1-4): KAGVTQTPRYLIKTRGQQVTLSCSPISGHRSVSWYQQTPGQGLQFLFEYFSETQRNKGNFPGRFSGRQFSNSRSEMNVSTLELGDSALYLCASSLRPGTGDWDEKLFFGSGTQLSVL.

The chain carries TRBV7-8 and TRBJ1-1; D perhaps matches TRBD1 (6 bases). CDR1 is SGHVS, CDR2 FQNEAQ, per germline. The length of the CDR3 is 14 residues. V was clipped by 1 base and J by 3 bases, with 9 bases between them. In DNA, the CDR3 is TGTGCCAGCAGCTTAGAAGGGGGAGACACTGAAGCTTTCTTT. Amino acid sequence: CASSLEGGDTEAFF. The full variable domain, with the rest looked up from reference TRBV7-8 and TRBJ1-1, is GAGVSQSPRYKVAKRGQDVALRCDPISGHVSLFWYQQALGQGPEFLTYFQNEAQLDKSGLPSDRFFAERPEGSVSTLKIQRTQQEDSAVYLCASSLEGGDTEAFFGQGTRLTVV.

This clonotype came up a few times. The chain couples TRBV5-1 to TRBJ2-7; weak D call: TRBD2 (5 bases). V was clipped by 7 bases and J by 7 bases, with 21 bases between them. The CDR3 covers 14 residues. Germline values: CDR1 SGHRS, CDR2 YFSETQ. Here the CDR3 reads CASSQGWEPGEQYF. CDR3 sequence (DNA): TGCGCCAGCTCCCAAGGCTGGGAGCCGGGGGAGCAGTACTTC.

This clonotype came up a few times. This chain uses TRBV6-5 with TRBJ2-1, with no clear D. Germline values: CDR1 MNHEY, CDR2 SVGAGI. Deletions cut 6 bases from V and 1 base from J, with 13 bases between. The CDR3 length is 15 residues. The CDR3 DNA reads TGTGCCAGCAGCCCCGGACCGCGGTCCTACAATGAGCAGTTCTTC. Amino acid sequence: CASSPGPRSYNEQFF.

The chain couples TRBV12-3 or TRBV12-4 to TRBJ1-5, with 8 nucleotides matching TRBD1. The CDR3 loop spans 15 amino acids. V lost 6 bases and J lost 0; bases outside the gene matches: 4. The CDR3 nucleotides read TGTGCCAGCAGACCAGGGGGCGATAGCAATCAGCCCCAGCATTTT. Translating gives CASRPGGDSNQPQHF.

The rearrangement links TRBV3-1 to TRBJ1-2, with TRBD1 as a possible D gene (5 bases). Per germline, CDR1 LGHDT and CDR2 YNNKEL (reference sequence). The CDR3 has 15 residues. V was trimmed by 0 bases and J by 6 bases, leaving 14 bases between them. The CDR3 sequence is CASSQDNRQIDGYTF. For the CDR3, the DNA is TGTGCCAGCAGCCAAGATAACCGACAGATTGATGGCTACACCTTC.

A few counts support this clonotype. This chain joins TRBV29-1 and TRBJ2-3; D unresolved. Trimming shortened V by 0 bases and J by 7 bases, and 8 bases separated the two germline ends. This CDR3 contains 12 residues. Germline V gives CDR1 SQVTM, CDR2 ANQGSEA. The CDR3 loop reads CSVEDNIYTQYF. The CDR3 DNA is TGCAGCGTTGAAGACAACATCTATACGCAGTATTTT.

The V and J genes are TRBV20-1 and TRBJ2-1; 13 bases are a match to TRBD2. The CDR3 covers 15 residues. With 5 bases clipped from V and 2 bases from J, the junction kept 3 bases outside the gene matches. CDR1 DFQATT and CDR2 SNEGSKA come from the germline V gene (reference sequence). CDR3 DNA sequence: TGCAGTGCTGAAGGACTAGCGGGAGCCTACAATGAGCAGTTCTTC. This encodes CSAEGLAGAYNEQFF.

The CDR3 loop is CASSPAGWSSGNTIYF. The CDR3 DNA reads as TGTGCCAGTAGTCCTGCCGGGTGGTCCTCTGGAAACACCATATATTTT. The chain uses TRBV19 and TRBJ1-3; no clear D gene. The V and J ends lost 5 bases and 0 bases respectively, with 14 bases between them. Germline V gives CDR1 LNHDA, CDR2 SQIVND (reference sequence). CDR3 length: 16 residues. Combining the CDR3 with reference TRBV19 and TRBJ1-3 gives the whole variable domain DGGITQSPKYLFRKEGQNVTLSCEQNLNHDAMYWYRQDPGQGLRLIYYSQIVNDFQKGDIAEGYSVSREKKESFPLTVTSAQKNPTAFYLCASSPAGWSSGNTIYFGEGSWLTVV.

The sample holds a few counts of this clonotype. In DNA, the CDR3 is TGTGCCAGCAGCTTCCACTGGGGACAGGCTAATCAGCCCCAGCATTTT. It codes for CASSFHWGQANQPQHF. V gene TRBV5-6 combines with J gene TRBJ1-5, with 8 nucleotides matching TRBD1. This CDR3 is built from 16 residues. Germline assignment: CDR1 SGHDT and CDR2 YYEEEE. Trimming took 2 bases from V and 4 from J; bases not matched to a gene: 8.

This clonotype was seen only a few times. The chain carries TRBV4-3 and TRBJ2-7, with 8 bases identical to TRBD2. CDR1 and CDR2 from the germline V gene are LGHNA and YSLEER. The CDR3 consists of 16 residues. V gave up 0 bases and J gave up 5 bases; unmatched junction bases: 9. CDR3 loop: CASSQDRTGGWDEQYF. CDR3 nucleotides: TGCGCCAGCAGCCAAGATCGGACGGGAGGGTGGGACGAGCAGTACTTC.

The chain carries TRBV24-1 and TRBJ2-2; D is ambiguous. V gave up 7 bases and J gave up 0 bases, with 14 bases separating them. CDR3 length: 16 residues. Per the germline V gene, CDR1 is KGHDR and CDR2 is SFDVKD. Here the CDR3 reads CATSPTDGSNTGELFF. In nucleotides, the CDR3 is TGTGCCACCAGCCCGACGGACGGATCGAACACCGGGGAGCTGTTTTTT.

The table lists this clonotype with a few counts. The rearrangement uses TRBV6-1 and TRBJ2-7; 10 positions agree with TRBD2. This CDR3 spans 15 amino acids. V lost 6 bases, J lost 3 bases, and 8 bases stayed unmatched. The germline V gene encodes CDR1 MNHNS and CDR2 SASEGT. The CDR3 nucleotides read TGTGCCAGCAGAAGCGGACTAGCGGCTCTCTACGAGCAGTACTTC. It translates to CASRSGLAALYEQYF.

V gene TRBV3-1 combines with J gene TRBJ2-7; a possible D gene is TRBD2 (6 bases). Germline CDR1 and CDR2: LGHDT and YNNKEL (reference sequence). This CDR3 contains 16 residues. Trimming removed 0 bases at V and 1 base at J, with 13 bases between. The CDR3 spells CASSQDRGLSSYEQYF. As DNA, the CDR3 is TGTGCCAGCAGCCAAGATCGGGGACTGTCGTCCTACGAGCAGTACTTC.

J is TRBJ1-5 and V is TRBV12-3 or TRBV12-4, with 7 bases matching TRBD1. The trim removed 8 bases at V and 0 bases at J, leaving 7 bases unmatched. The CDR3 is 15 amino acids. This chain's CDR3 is CASWVTGASNQPQHF. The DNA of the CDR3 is TGTGCCAGCTGGGTTACAGGGGCTAGCAATCAGCCCCAGCATTTT.

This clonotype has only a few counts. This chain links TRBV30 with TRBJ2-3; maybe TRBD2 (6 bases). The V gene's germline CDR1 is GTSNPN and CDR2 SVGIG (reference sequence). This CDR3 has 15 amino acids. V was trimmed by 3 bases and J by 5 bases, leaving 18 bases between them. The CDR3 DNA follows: TGTGCCTGGAGCCCGGGACTCCACCGTAAAGATACGCAGTATTTT. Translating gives CAWSPGLHRKDTQYF.

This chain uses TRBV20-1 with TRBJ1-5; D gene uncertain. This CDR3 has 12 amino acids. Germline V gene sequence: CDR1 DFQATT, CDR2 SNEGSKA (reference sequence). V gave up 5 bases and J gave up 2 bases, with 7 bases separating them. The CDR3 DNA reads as TGCAGTGCTTCTACAGGCAATCAGCCCCAGCATTTT. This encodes CSASTGNQPQHF.

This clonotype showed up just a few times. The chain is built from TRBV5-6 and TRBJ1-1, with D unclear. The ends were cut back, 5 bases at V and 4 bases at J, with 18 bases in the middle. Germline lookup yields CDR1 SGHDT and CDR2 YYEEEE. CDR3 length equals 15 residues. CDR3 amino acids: CASSYTPRGGTEAFF. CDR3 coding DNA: TGTGCCAGCAGTTACACTCCTCGGGGAGGCACTGAAGCTTTCTTT.

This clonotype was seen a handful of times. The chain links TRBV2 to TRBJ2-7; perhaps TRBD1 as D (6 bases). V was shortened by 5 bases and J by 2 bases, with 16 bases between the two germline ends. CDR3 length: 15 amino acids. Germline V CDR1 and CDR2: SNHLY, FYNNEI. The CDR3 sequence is CASSSDRQAAYEQYF. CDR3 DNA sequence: TGTGCCAGCAGTTCAGACAGGCAGGCCGCCTACGAGCAGTACTTC.

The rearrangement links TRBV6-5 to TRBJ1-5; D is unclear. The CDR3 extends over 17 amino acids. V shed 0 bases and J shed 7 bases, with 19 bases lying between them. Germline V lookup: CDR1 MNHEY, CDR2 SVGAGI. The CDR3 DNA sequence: TGTGCCAGCAGTTACTCGACACCCATCTTGCCGGGGCAGCCCCAGCATTTT. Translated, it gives CASSYSTPILPGQPQHF.

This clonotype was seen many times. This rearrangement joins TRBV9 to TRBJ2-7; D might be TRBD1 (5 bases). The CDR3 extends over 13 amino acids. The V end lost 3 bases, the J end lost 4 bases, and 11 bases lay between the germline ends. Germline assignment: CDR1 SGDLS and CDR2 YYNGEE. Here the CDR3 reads CASSANSGYEQYF. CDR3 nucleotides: TGTGCCAGCAGCGCCAATTCAGGGTACGAGCAGTACTTC.

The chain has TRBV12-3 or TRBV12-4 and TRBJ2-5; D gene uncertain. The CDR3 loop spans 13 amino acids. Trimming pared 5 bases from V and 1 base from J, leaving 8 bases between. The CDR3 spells CASSGPPQETQYF. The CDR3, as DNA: TGTGCCAGCAGTGGTCCACCCCAAGAGACCCAGTACTTC.